Below are 30 T cell receptor beta chains sequenced from a single sample in a study of human T cells and chemical hapten exposure. Regarding time point: patch test 1, 2 weeks after DPC sensitization. Indicated treatment: therapeutic diphenylcyclopropenone sensitization with weekly scalp DPC. One entry per CDR3 protein, called by TCRdb with MiXCR from the RACE reads. This sample carries under 200,000 distinct CDR3 sequences, approximately 14% of them seen once, and the ten largest clones take less than 2%. Sequenced material: whole blood, taken in connection with sensitization to the hapten diphenylcyclopropenone (DPC). The receptors derive from a woman younger than 45 with alopecia areata. Some clones in this sample may be carry-over from other donors' samples.

This clonotype occurred a few times. The chain joins TRBV2 to TRBJ2-1; D gene ambiguous. Trimming took 6 bases from V and 0 from J, leaving 12 bases between them. The CDR3 consists of 15 residues. The V gene's germline CDR1 is SNHLY and CDR2 FYNNEI. DNA of the CDR3: TGTGCCAGCAGGTCCCCCGTTGGCTCCTACAATGAGCAGTTCTTC. It is translated as CASRSPVGSYNEQFF.

The gene calls are TRBV12-3 or TRBV12-4 and TRBJ2-1; D assignment may be TRBD1 or TRBD2 (5 bases each). The CDR3 spans 14 residues. The V end was cut by 5 bases, the J end by 8 bases, with 16 bases between. The CDR3 bases are TGTGCCAGCAGTCGGACCACTCGAGGGGATGAGCAGTTCTTC. It is translated as CASSRTTRGDEQFF.

Many counts were recorded for this clonotype. The chain has TRBV18 and TRBJ1-2; the D gene is possibly TRBD1 (6 bases). The CDR3 loop spans 14 amino acids. Trimming pared 9 bases from V and 8 bases from J, leaving 22 bases between. Germline V lookup: CDR1 KGHSH, CDR2 LQKENI. In nucleotides, the CDR3 is TGTGCCAGTACCGGACAGACCCGCCACGAAGGCTACACCTTC. It codes for CASTGQTRHEGYTF.

The V gene is TRBV25-1, the J gene TRBJ2-1; D not resolved. Trimming shortened V by 6 bases and J by 4 bases, and 16 bases separated the two germline ends. Germline CDR1 MGHDK, CDR2 SYGVNS. The CDR3 extends over 15 amino acids. Here the CDR3 reads CASRKGAQAYNEQFF. CDR3 coding DNA: TGTGCCAGCAGGAAAGGAGCCCAGGCGTACAATGAGCAGTTCTTC. The variable domain in full, completed from reference TRBV25-1 and TRBJ2-1, reads EADIYQTPRYLVIGTGKKITLECSQTMGHDKMYWYQQDPGMELHLIHYSYGVNSTEKGDLSSESTVSRIRTEHFPLTLESARPSHTSQYLCASRKGAQAYNEQFFGPGTRLTVL.

This chain joins TRBV27 and TRBJ2-6; no reliable D call. CDR1 MNHEY and CDR2 SMNVEV come from the germline V gene (reference sequence). The CDR3 runs 15 residues. Trimming cost V 5 bases and J 0 bases, with 8 bases left between them. The CDR3 bases are TGTGCCAGCAGTCAATCAAGCTCTGGGGCCAACGTCCTGACTTTC. Translating it yields CASSQSSSGANVLTF.

The chain combines TRBV7-9 with TRBJ1-4; 9 bases align to TRBD1. With 1 base clipped from V and 7 bases from J, the junction kept 7 bases outside the gene matches. The CDR3 is made up of 16 amino acids. Germline-derived CDR1 and CDR2 are SEHNR and FQNEAQ (reference sequence). The CDR3 sequence is CASSLGLGTGFEKLFF. The CDR3, as DNA: TGTGCCAGCAGCTTAGGGCTCGGGACAGGGTTTGAAAAACTGTTTTTT.

The V call is TRBV6-2 or TRBV6-3, the J call TRBJ1-5, with 8 bases lining up with TRBD1. This CDR3 is built from 14 residues. Trimming took 7 bases from V and 1 from J; bases not matched to a gene: 3. Germline CDR1 MNHEY, CDR2 SVGEGT. The chain's CDR3 is CASTRQGSNQPQHF. The DNA for the CDR3 is TGTGCCAGCACTCGACAGGGGAGCAATCAGCCCCAGCATTTT.

This clonotype was counted at least ten times. V and J are TRBV30 and TRBJ1-6; no firm D call. Per germline, CDR1 GTSNPN and CDR2 SVGIG (reference sequence). The CDR3 sequence is 13 residues long. Trimming took off 5 bases at V and 6 bases at J, with 11 bases between the two ends. DNA for the CDR3: TGTGCCTGGGGGGAGTGGGGTAATTCACCCCTCCACTTT. This encodes CAWGEWGNSPLHF. Full variable domain (outside the CDR3, taken from reference TRBV30 and TRBJ1-6): SQTIHQWPATLVQPVGSPLSLECTVEGTSNPNLYWYRQAAGRGLQLLFYSVGIGQISSEVPQNLSASRPQDRQFILSSKKLLLSDSGFYLCAWGEWGNSPLHFGNGTRLTVT.

This clonotype was seen repeatedly, ten times or more. This chain connects TRBV29-1 to TRBJ1-1, with a tentative D call TRBD1 (5 bases). The CDR3 covers 13 residues. V was pared by 7 bases and J by 1 base, with 13 bases between. CDR1 and CDR2 (germline): SQVTM, ANQGSEA. The CDR3 region is CSATGQPNTEAFF. CDR3 DNA: TGCAGCGCCACGGGGCAGCCGAACACTGAAGCTTTCTTT.

This clonotype was seen repeatedly, ten times or more. This chain connects TRBV7-9 to TRBJ1-1; weak D call: TRBD1 (6 bases). The CDR3 has 13 amino acids. V was pared by 5 bases and J by 4 bases, with 11 bases between. Per germline, CDR1 SEHNR and CDR2 FQNEAQ (reference sequence). DNA of the CDR3: TGTGCCAGCAGCCCCCGGACAGTCACTGAAGCTTTCTTT. This encodes CASSPRTVTEAFF.

V and J are TRBV15 and TRBJ2-1; 8 nucleotides line up with TRBD2. Losses at the gene ends were 0 bases for V and 6 bases for J; bases not matched to a gene: 10. The CDR3 extends over 17 amino acids. The germline V gene encodes CDR1 LNHNV and CDR2 YYDKDF (reference sequence). CDR3: CATSREWVASGFNEQFF. The DNA for the CDR3 is TGTGCCACCAGCAGAGAGTGGGTAGCTAGCGGGTTCAATGAGCAGTTCTTC. The full variable domain, its missing parts supplied by reference TRBV15 and TRBJ2-1, is DAMVIQNPRYQVTQFGKPVTLSCSQTLNHNVMYWYQQKSSQAPKLLFHYYDKDFNNEADTPDNFQSRRPNTSFCFLDIRSPGLGDTAMYLCATSREWVASGFNEQFFGPGTRLTVL.

This clonotype was observed a few times. The J gene is TRBJ1-3, the V gene TRBV28; D is uncertain. Germline V gives CDR1 MDHEN, CDR2 SYDVKM. This CDR3 is 11 amino acids long. V gave up 10 bases and J gave up 0 bases, with 4 bases separating them. CDR3 in amino acids: CATGSGNTIYF. The DNA for the CDR3 is TGTGCCACCGGCTCTGGAAACACCATATATTTT.

The chain couples TRBV4-1 to TRBJ1-1; D is perhaps TRBD1 (5 bases). V lost 0 bases to trimming and J lost 8 bases, with 7 bases between them. The CDR3 extends over 12 amino acids. Germline CDR1 is MGHRA and CDR2 is YSYEKL. The CDR3 DNA is TGCGCCAGCAGCCAAGATGACAGAGAAGCTTTCTTT. Translation gives CASSQDDREAFF.

This chain uses TRBV7-2 with TRBJ2-7; D call uncertain. From germline, CDR1 is SGHTA and CDR2 FQGNSA. V was cut by 5 bases and J by 0 bases, with 11 bases left in between. The CDR3 has 14 amino acids. CDR3 nucleotide sequence: TGTGCCAGCAGCATAACCCAAGACTCCTACGAGCAGTACTTC. It is translated as CASSITQDSYEQYF.

This clonotype was observed a few times. This sequence joins TRBV20-1 and TRBJ1-2, with D uncertain. Germline V gene data show CDR1 as DFQATT and CDR2 as SNEGSKA (reference sequence). Trimming took 4 bases from V and 8 from J, leaving 8 bases between them. This CDR3 has 10 residues. DNA of the CDR3: TGCAGTGCTATGATGCAAGGCTACACCTTC. Protein product: CSAMMQGYTF.

This sequence joins TRBV11-3 and TRBJ1-1, with D perhaps matching TRBD1 (6 bases). Germline V CDR1 and CDR2: SGHNT, YENEEA. The CDR3 totals 16 residues. Trimming removed 1 base from V and 4 bases from J, with 16 bases in between. For the CDR3, the DNA is TGTGCCAGCAGCTTAGGCTTGACACCCAGGGGCACTGAAGCTTTCTTT. This encodes CASSLGLTPRGTEAFF.

This chain uses TRBV18 with TRBJ2-6; D is undetermined. The V gene's germline CDR1 is KGHSH and CDR2 LQKENI. The CDR3 totals 16 residues. The V end was cut by 4 bases, the J end by 1 base, with 11 bases between. As DNA, the CDR3 is TGTGCCAGCTCACTCTACGTACGGTCTGGGGCCAACGTCCTGACTTTC. Protein: CASSLYVRSGANVLTF.

This clonotype was counted ten times or more. CDR3 residues: CASKRSESNQPQHF. In DNA form, the CDR3 reads TGTGCCAGCAAGCGGTCAGAGAGCAATCAGCCCCAGCATTTT. V usage is TRBV2 and J usage is TRBJ1-5; D not certain. V was shortened by 7 bases and J by 1 base, with 11 bases between the two germline ends. The CDR3 is 14 amino acids. The germline V gene has CDR1 SNHLY and CDR2 FYNNEI.

This sequence joins TRBV28 and TRBJ2-5; D not certain. The CDR3 loop spans 16 amino acids. CDR1 and CDR2 from the germline V gene are MDHEN and SYDVKM. Deletions cut 4 bases from V and 7 bases from J, with 22 bases between. CDR3 sequence reads: CASSWSFRTQFGTQYF. The CDR3 DNA is TGTGCCAGCAGTTGGTCCTTCCGGACGCAGTTCGGGACCCAGTACTTC.

This clonotype came up a few times. The chain couples TRBV6-4 to TRBJ2-3; 8 positions agree with TRBD1. Per the germline V gene, CDR1 is MRHNA and CDR2 is SNTAGT. The CDR3 contains 16 residues. V was pared by 3 bases and J by 0 bases, with 5 bases of the junction left unmatched. The CDR3 DNA follows: TGTGCCAGCAGTGAAGGGACAGGTACTAGCACAGATACGCAGTATTTT. Translated: CASSEGTGTSTDTQYF.

The chain has TRBV28 and TRBJ2-7, with 7 bases that match TRBD1. V lost 5 bases, J lost 2 bases, and 6 bases stayed unmatched. The CDR3 is 14 residues long. Germline assignment: CDR1 MDHEN and CDR2 SYDVKM. CDR3 amino acids: CASSLGTAAYEQYF. The CDR3 DNA is TGTGCCAGCAGTCTAGGGACAGCCGCCTACGAGCAGTACTTC. Full variable domain (rest looked up from reference TRBV28 and TRBJ2-7): DVKVTQSSRYLVKRTGEKVFLECVQDMDHENMFWYRQDPGLGLRLIYFSYDVKMKEKGDIPEGYSVSREKKERFSLILESASTNQTSMYLCASSLGTAAYEQYFGPGTRLTVT.

Only a few counts were recorded for this clonotype. The rearrangement joins TRBV12-5 to TRBJ2-6; tentative D call: TRBD2 (5 bases). CDR1 and CDR2 (germline): LGHNT, FRNRAP. Trimming left V 0 bases short and J 2 bases short, with 8 bases between. The length of the CDR3 is 16 residues. CDR3 coding DNA: TGTGCTAGTGGTTTGGTACACGGGGCTGGGGCCAACGTCCTGACTTTC. Translated: CASGLVHGAGANVLTF. The full variable domain, rest sourced from reference TRBV12-5 and TRBJ2-6, is DARVTQTPRHKVTEMGQEVTMRCQPILGHNTVFWYRQTMMQGLELLAYFRNRAPLDDSGMPKDRFSAEMPDATLATLKIQPSEPRDSAVYFCASGLVHGAGANVLTFGAGSRLTVL.

This clonotype occurred a few times. CDR3 loop: CASRFRTGRHTDTQYF. The DNA of the CDR3 is TGTGCCAGCAGGTTCCGGACAGGGCGGCACACAGATACGCAGTATTTT. The rearrangement joins TRBV12-3 or TRBV12-4 to TRBJ2-3, with 8 bases aligning to TRBD1. Losses at the gene ends were 6 bases for V and 2 bases for J; bases not matched to a gene: 10. This CDR3 has 16 residues.

Only a few counts were recorded for this clonotype. V usage is TRBV18 and J usage is TRBJ2-5, with D possibly being TRBD1 (5 bases). The CDR3 contains 16 residues. V lost 5 bases to trimming and J lost 0 bases, with 16 bases between them. CDR1 is KGHSH and CDR2 is LQKENI in the germline V gene. CDR3: CASSSYLSDNQETQYF. The CDR3 bases are TGTGCCAGCTCATCCTATCTATCGGACAACCAAGAGACCCAGTACTTC.

The rearrangement uses TRBV6-5 and TRBJ2-2, with 9 bases fitting TRBD1. The J segment lost 6 bases and the V segment lost 5 bases, leaving 7 bases of the junction unmatched. The CDR3 is 15 amino acids. Germline V gives CDR1 MNHEY, CDR2 SVGAGI. The CDR3 protein is CASSGTGRSAGELFF. The DNA for the CDR3 is TGTGCCAGCAGTGGGACAGGGCGCTCCGCCGGGGAGCTGTTTTTT.

This clonotype occurred a few times. This chain joins TRBV6-2 or TRBV6-3 and TRBJ2-1; D unresolved. The CDR3 length is 12 residues. The ends were cut back, 5 bases at V and 12 bases at J, with 14 bases in the middle. Germline V gene lookup returns CDR1 MNHEY and CDR2 SVGEGT. The CDR3 nucleotides read TGTGCCAGCAGTCCCTCGGGCCAAGTGCAGTTCTTC. Residues: CASSPSGQVQFF.

This clonotype was recorded a few times. V gene TRBV5-1 combines with J gene TRBJ1-1; 7 positions agree with TRBD1. Trimming removed 4 bases from V and 4 bases from J; junction bases left unmatched: 7. Looked up from germline, CDR1 is SGHRS and CDR2 is YFSETQ. This CDR3 is 14 amino acids long. The CDR3 region is CASSALQGTTEAFF. The CDR3 nucleotides are TGCGCCAGCAGCGCGTTACAGGGGACCACTGAAGCTTTCTTT.

The CDR3 sequence: CASGPTSNQPQHF. DNA for the CDR3: TGTGCCAGCGGGCCCACGAGCAATCAGCCCCAGCATTTT. The chain carries TRBV28 and TRBJ1-5; D call uncertain. Trimming took 8 bases from V and 1 from J, leaving 9 bases between them. The germline gives CDR1 MDHEN, CDR2 SYDVKM. The CDR3 extends over 13 amino acids.

This clonotype was seen a few times. The gene calls are TRBV20-1 and TRBJ2-7, with 11 bases aligning to TRBD1. The V and J ends lost 5 bases and 6 bases, in that order; junction bases with no gene match: 6. Germline V CDR1 and CDR2: DFQATT, SNEGSKA (reference sequence). This CDR3 has 13 residues. In DNA form, the CDR3 reads TGCAGTGCTGATGGACAGGGGGCTGGCGAGCAGTACTTC. Amino acid sequence: CSADGQGAGEQYF.

This clonotype occurred a few times. The V gene is TRBV28, the J gene TRBJ1-6; 9 positions agree with TRBD1. The V segment lost 7 bases and the J segment 9 bases; nucleotides outside the gene matches: 13. The CDR3 covers 16 residues. Germline assignment: CDR1 MDHEN and CDR2 SYDVKM. Written as DNA, the CDR3 is TGTGCCAGCACCGACCGAGGGACAGGGAAGGTTTCACCCCTCCACTTT. It codes for CASTDRGTGKVSPLHF.